The 2 T cell receptor beta chains below come from one sample, sequenced in a study of blood T cell repertoires in COVID-19. TCRdb keeps only in-frame clones here, not all; method: immunoSEQ multiplex PCR. The sample has under 200,000 clones; about 89% are singletons. What was sequenced was peripheral blood. These receptor sequences come from a man in his 70s with acute or convalescent COVID-19.

The chain has TRBV6-5 and TRBJ2-7; 9 bases are shared with TRBD1. The V gene end was trimmed by 4 bases and the J gene end by 6 bases; junction bases not matched to a gene: 10. Germline loops: CDR1 MNHEY, CDR2 SVGAGI. The CDR3 is 15 amino acids. The CDR3 nucleotides read TGTGCCAGCAGTTCGTTGAGGGGACAGGGAACCGAGCAGTACTTC. Protein: CASSSLRGQGTEQYF.

The V gene is TRBV5-1, the J gene TRBJ1-2; 7 nucleotides line up with TRBD1. Germline V gives CDR1 SGHRS, CDR2 YFSETQ. Unmatched junction bases numbered 7, after V lost 4 bases and J lost 4 bases. The CDR3 spans 14 residues. In DNA form, the CDR3 reads TGCGCCAGCAGCACCGGGACAGAAGGCTATGGCTACACCTTC. Protein sequence: CASSTGTEGYGYTF.